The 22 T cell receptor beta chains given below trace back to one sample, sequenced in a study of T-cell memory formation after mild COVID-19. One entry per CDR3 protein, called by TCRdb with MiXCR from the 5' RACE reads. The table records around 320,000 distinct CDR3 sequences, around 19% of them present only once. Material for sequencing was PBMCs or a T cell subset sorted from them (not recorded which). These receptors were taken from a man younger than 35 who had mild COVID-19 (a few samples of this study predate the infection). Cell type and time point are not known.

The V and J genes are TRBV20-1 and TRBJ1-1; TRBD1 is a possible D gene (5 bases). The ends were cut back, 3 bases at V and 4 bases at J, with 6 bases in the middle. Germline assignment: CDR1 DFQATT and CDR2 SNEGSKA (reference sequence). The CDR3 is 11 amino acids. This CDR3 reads CSARGGTEAFF. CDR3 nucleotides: TGCAGTGCTAGGGGGGGCACTGAAGCTTTCTTT.

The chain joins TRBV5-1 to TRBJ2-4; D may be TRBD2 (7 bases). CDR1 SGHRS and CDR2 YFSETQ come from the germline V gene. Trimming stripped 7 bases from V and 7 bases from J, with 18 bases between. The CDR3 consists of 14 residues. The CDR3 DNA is TGCGCCAGCGGAGGGGGGGGAGCCGGGAACATTCAGTACTTC. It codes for CASGGGGAGNIQYF.

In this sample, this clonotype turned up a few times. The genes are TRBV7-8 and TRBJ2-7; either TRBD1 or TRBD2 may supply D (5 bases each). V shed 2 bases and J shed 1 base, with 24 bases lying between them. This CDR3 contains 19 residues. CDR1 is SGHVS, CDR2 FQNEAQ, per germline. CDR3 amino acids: CASSLIGASGPSESYEQYF. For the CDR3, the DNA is TGTGCCAGCAGCTTAATCGGGGCATCAGGGCCTAGTGAGTCCTACGAGCAGTACTTC.

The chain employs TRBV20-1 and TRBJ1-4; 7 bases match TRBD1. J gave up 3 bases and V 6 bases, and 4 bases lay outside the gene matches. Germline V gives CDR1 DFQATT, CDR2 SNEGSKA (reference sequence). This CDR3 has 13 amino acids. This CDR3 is CSAKGAPNEKLFF. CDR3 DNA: TGCAGTGCCAAGGGGGCCCCTAATGAAAAACTGTTTTTT.

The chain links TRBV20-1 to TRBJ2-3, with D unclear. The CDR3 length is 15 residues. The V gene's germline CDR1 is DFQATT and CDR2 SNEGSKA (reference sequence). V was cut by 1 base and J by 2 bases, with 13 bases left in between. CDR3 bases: TGCAGTGCTAGAGCGGCCGCCCTCGACACAGATACGCAGTATTTT. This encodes CSARAAALDTDTQYF.

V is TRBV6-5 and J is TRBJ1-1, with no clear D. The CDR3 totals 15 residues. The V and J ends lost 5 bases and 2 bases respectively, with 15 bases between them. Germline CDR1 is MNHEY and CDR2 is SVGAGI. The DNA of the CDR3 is TGTGCCAGCAGTCATCTAAGGACGGCTAACACTGAAGCTTTCTTT. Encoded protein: CASSHLRTANTEAFF.

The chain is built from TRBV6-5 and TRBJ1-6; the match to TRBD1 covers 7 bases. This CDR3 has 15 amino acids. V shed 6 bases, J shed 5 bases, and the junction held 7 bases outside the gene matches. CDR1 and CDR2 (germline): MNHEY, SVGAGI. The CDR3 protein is CASRAPGQHNSPLHF. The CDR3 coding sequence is TGTGCCAGCAGGGCTCCGGGACAGCATAATTCACCCCTCCACTTT.

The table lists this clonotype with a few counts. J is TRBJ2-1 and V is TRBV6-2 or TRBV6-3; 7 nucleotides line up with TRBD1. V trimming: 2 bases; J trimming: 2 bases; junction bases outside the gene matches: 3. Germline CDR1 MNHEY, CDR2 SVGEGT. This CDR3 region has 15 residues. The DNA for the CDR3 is TGTGCCAGCAGTTACCCCGGGACAGCCTACAATGAGCAGTTCTTC. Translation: CASSYPGTAYNEQFF.

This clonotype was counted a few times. The CDR3 region is CASSPVGASGEQFF. The CDR3 DNA reads TGTGCCAGCAGCCCAGTGGGGGCCTCGGGTGAGCAGTTCTTC. The chain combines TRBV12-3 or TRBV12-4 with TRBJ2-1, with D perhaps TRBD1 (6 bases). V was shortened by 6 bases and J by 9 bases, with 18 bases between the two germline ends. CDR3 length equals 14 residues.

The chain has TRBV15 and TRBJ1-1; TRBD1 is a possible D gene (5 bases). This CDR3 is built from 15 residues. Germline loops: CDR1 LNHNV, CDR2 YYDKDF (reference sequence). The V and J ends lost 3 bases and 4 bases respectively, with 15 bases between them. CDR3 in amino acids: CATSSQGARGTEAFF. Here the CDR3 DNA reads TGTGCCACCAGCAGCCAAGGGGCCCGGGGCACTGAAGCTTTCTTT.

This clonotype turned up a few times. The CDR3 here is CASSIDRANTGELFF. The CDR3 region has the DNA TGTGCCAGCAGCATTGACAGGGCGAACACCGGGGAGCTGTTTTTT. This chain links TRBV7-2 with TRBJ2-2; 7 positions agree with TRBD1. CDR1 is SGHTA and CDR2 is FQGNSA in the germline V gene. The CDR3 totals 15 residues. Unmatched junction bases numbered 3, after V lost 5 bases and J lost 0 bases.

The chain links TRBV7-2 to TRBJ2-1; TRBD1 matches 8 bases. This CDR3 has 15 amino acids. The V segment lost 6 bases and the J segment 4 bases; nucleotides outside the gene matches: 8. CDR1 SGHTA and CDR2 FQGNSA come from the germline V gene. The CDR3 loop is CASSRTGGQYNEQFF. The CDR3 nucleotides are TGTGCCAGCAGTCGTACAGGGGGGCAGTACAATGAGCAGTTCTTC.

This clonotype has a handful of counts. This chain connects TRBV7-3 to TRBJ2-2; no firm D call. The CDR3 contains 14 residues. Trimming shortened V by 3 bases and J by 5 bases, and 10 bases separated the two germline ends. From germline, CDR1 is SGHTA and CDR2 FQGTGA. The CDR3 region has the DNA TGTGCCAGCAGCTTTGGGGTTTTAACCGGGGAGCTGTTTTTT. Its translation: CASSFGVLTGELFF.

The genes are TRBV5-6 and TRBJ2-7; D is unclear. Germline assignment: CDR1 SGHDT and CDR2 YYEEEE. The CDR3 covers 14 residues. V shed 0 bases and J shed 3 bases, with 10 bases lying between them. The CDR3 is CASSLAGALYEQYV. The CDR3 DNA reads TGTGCCAGCAGCTTGGCGGGTGCACTCTACGAGCAGTACGTC.

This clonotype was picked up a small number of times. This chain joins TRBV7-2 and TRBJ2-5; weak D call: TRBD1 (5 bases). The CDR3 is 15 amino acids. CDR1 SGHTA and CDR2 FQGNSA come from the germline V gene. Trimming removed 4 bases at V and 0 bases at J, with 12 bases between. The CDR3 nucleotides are TGTGCCAGCAGCTCGCAGGGCCAGTACCAAGAGACCCAGTACTTC. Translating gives CASSSQGQYQETQYF.

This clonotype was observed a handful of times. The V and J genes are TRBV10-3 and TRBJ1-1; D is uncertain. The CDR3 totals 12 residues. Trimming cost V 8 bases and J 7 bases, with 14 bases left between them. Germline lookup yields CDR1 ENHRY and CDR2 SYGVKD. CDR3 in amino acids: CAIQTGENEAFF. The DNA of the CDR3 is TGTGCCATCCAGACTGGGGAGAATGAAGCTTTCTTT.

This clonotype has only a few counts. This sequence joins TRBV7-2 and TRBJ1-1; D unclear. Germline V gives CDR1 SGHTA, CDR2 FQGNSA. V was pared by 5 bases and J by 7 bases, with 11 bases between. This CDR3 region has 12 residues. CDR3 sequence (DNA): TGTGCCAGCAGCCCATTTATCGGTGAAGCTTTCTTT. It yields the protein CASSPFIGEAFF.

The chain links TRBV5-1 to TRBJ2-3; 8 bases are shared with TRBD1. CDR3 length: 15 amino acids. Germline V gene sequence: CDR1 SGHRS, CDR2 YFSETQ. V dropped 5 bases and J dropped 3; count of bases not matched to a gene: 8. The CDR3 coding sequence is TGCGCCAGCAGGCTTCAAACAGGGGGGACAGATACGCAGTATTTT. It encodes CASRLQTGGTDTQYF.

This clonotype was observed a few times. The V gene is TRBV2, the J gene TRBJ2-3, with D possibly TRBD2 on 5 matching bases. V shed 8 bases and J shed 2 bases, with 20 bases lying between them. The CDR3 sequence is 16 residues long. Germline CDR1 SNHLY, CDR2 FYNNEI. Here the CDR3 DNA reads TGTGCCAGCTCCAACCGGCCGGACTTCCTCACAGATACGCAGTATTTT. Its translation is CASSNRPDFLTDTQYF. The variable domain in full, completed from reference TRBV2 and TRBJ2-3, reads EPEVTQTPSHQVTQMGQEVILRCVPISNHLYFYWYRQILGQKVEFLVSFYNNEISEKSEIFDDQFSVERPDGSNFTLKIRSTKLEDSAMYFCASSNRPDFLTDTQYFGPGTRLTVL.

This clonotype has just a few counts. CDR3 protein: CASSPLIDTQYF. CDR3 DNA: TGTGCCAGCAGCCCGTTGATTGATACGCAGTATTTT. The rearrangement joins TRBV7-9 to TRBJ2-3; D is unresolved. The CDR3 totals 12 residues. Germline V gene data show CDR1 as SEHNR and CDR2 as FQNEAQ (reference sequence). V was shortened by 5 bases and J by 6 bases, with 9 bases between the two germline ends.

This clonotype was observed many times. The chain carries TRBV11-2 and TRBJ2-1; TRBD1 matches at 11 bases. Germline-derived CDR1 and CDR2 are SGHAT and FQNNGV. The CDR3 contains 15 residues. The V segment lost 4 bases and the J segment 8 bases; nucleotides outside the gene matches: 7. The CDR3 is CASSSWDRGSDEQFF. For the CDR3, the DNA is TGTGCCAGCAGCTCATGGGACAGGGGGTCGGATGAGCAGTTCTTC.

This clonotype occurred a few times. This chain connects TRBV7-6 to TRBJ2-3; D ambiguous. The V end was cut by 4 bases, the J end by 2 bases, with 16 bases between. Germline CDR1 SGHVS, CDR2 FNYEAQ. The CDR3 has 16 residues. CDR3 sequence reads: CASSSTPAELTDTQYF. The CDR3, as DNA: TGTGCCAGCAGCTCCACCCCGGCAGAACTCACAGATACGCAGTATTTT. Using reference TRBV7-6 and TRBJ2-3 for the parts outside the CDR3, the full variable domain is GAGVSQSPRYKVTKRGQDVALRCDPISGHVSLYWYRQALGQGPEFLTYFNYEAQQDKSGLPNDRFSAERPEGSISTLTIQRTEQRDSAMYRCASSSTPAELTDTQYFGPGTRLTVL.